Each of the 21 T cell receptor beta chains below was sequenced from the same sample in a study of CD8 T cells in ankylosing spondylitis (dated by TCRdb to the late 2010s). These receptors have no identified antigens. Overall study outcomes, separate from this receptor: A TCR beta motif of about eight highly homologous amino acid variants appeared characteristic of blood from ankylosing spondylitis patients.

Preparation of the library involved 5' RACE. The listed sequencing device is Illumina HiSeq 2500. The public sequencing data were trimmed at Q25 with fastp and processed into clonotypes with MiXCR by TCRdb, which kept only in-frame beta chains. Duplicate CDR3 protein sequences are folded into a single record with the most common DNA and genes. The sample contains 330,000 or so distinct CDR3 sequences, 6.5% to 10% of them found a single time. The ten largest clones capture roughly 14% of the sample. What was sequenced was blood, either unsorted or a sorted T cell fraction (not recorded which). Receptors originate from a male donor with ankylosing spondylitis.

This clonotype was counted at least ten times. One junction end does not reproduce the germline sequence, and a read error may be involved. The chain employs TRBV7-7 and TRBJ2-1; no clear D gene. Germline assignment: CDR1 SSHAT and CDR2 FNYEAQ (reference sequence). The CDR3 spans 13 residues. The CDR3 bases are TGTGCTAGCAGCTCCACAAGTTACAATGAGCAGTTCTTC. Translated: CASSSTSYNEQFF.

The sample holds many counts of this clonotype. This sequence joins TRBV12-3 or TRBV12-4 and TRBJ2-2; D remains ambiguous. The length of the CDR3 is 10 residues. V lost 7 bases and J lost 6, with 3 bases in between. For the CDR3, the DNA is TGTGCCAGCATGGCCGGGGAGCTGTTTTTT. Protein: CASMAGELFF.

This clonotype has more than one count but fewer than ten. The V call is TRBV12-3 or TRBV12-4, the J call TRBJ2-1; weak D call: TRBD2 (6 bases). Trimming stripped 7 bases from V and 4 bases from J, with 11 bases between. The CDR3 covers 13 residues. CDR3 sequence reads: CASTHGGYNEQFF. CDR3 nucleotides: TGTGCCAGCACCCATGGAGGGTACAATGAGCAGTTCTTC.

The V gene is TRBV27, the J gene TRBJ2-7; maybe TRBD2 (6 bases). This CDR3 contains 15 residues. Germline V gene lookup returns CDR1 MNHEY and CDR2 SMNVEV (reference sequence). V shed 0 bases and J shed 2 bases, with 11 bases lying between them. In DNA, the CDR3 is TGTGCCAGCAGTTTATCGACGGGGGACCCCTACGAGCAGTACTTC. It is translated as CASSLSTGDPYEQYF.

This clonotype was observed a handful of times. The rearrangement uses TRBV27 and TRBJ2-7; 8 positions match TRBD1. Germline assignment: CDR1 MNHEY and CDR2 SMNVEV (reference sequence). This CDR3 has 14 amino acids. V was clipped by 3 bases and J by 1 base; unmatched bases: 2. CDR3 region: CASSFNRGSYEQYF. CDR3 nucleotides: TGTGCCAGCAGTTTTAACAGGGGGTCCTACGAGCAGTACTTC.

There are a few counts of this clonotype. The chain links TRBV20-1 to TRBJ1-5; no reliable D call. Germline V gene data show CDR1 as DFQATT and CDR2 as SNEGSKA (reference sequence). The germline V and J ends were trimmed by 5 bases and 5 bases, with 19 bases remaining between them. The CDR3 covers 15 residues. The CDR3 region is CSASYFGNKDQPQHF. As DNA, the CDR3 is TGCAGTGCTTCCTACTTCGGGAACAAAGATCAGCCCCAGCATTTT.

To note about this clonotype: An end of the junction does not agree with germline; a read error may underlie this. The chain recombines TRBV6-1 with TRBJ2-5, with 7 nucleotides matching TRBD1. The CDR3 contains 13 residues. Looked up from germline, CDR1 is MNHNS and CDR2 is SASEGT. DNA of the CDR3: TGTTCCAGCAGTGGGGGACAGCAAGAGACCCAGTACTTC. It translates to CSSSGGQQETQYF.

This clonotype turned up a few times. This chain joins TRBV25-1 and TRBJ2-7; TRBD2 matches 7 bases. The CDR3 is made up of 16 amino acids. Germline V gene sequence: CDR1 MGHDK, CDR2 SYGVNS. V shed 0 bases and J 4 bases; nucleotides not matched to a gene: 9. The CDR3 bases are TGTGCCAGCAGTGAATATGAGGGAGGGCCTAGGTACGAGCAGTACTTC. Translation: CASSEYEGGPRYEQYF.

This clonotype was detected a few times. The CDR3 here is CASSEGQGLNEKLFF. The CDR3 DNA is TGTGCCAGCAGCGAAGGACAGGGGCTGAATGAAAAACTGTTTTTT. The rearrangement uses TRBV11-1 and TRBJ1-4; 9 bases agree with TRBD1. In germline, CDR1 is SGHAT, CDR2 FQDESV (reference sequence). This CDR3 is 15 amino acids long. Trimming cost V 5 bases and J 5 bases; bases outside gene matches: 6.

This clonotype has at least ten counts. V gene TRBV5-1 combines with J gene TRBJ1-2, with unresolved D. The CDR3 totals 12 residues. The germline CDR1 and CDR2 sequences are SGHRS and YFSETQ. Trimming removed 9 bases from V and 4 bases from J, with 13 bases in between. The CDR3 DNA sequence: TGCGCCAACGAGTCCCGGGGCTATGGCTACACCTTC. Translation gives CANESRGYGYTF.

The rearrangement joins TRBV30 to TRBJ1-5, with D perhaps matching TRBD1 (5 bases). There are 14 residues in the CDR3. CDR1 is GTSNPN and CDR2 is SVGIG in the germline V gene (reference sequence). V lost 4 bases, J lost 3 bases, and 13 bases lay in between. CDR3 DNA sequence: TGTGCCTGGACTGTTCGGGGGTTCAATCAGCCCCAGCATTTT. Its translation: CAWTVRGFNQPQHF.

The chain joins TRBV7-2 to TRBJ2-7; possible D gene TRBD2, 5 bases. Trimming cost V 3 bases and J 7 bases, with 13 bases left between them. The germline CDR1 and CDR2 sequences are SGHTA and FQGNSA. CDR3 length equals 13 residues. CDR3 DNA sequence: TGTGCCAGCAGCTTTTTCGAGGGTGGAGAGCAGTACTTC. Protein product: CASSFFEGGEQYF.

This clonotype was counted ten times or more. The rearrangement uses TRBV5-1 and TRBJ2-1, with D maybe TRBD1 (6 bases). Germline-derived CDR1 and CDR2 are SGHRS and YFSETQ. This CDR3 comprises 15 residues. V lost 4 bases and J lost 6, with 17 bases in between. The CDR3 spells CASSPRQDGANEQFF. CDR3 in DNA: TGCGCCAGCAGCCCAAGACAGGACGGGGCCAATGAGCAGTTCTTC.

This clonotype was counted only a few times. The rearrangement links TRBV6-5 to TRBJ1-6; 8 nucleotides line up with TRBD1. The CDR3 spans 19 residues. From germline, CDR1 is MNHEY and CDR2 SVGAGI. V dropped 0 bases and J dropped 2; count of bases not matched to a gene: 9. In DNA, the CDR3 is TGTGCCAGCAGTTACTCCCGGGTTGGACAGGGACCCTATAATTCACCCCTCCACTTT. The encoded protein is CASSYSRVGQGPYNSPLHF.

This clonotype has only a few counts. The rearrangement joins TRBV3-1 to TRBJ2-1, with D perhaps matching TRBD2 (6 bases). This CDR3 contains 19 residues. Germline values: CDR1 LGHDT, CDR2 YNNKEL (reference sequence). V lost 5 bases and J lost 0, with 23 bases in between. CDR3 sequence reads: CASSLLSDAGRFSYNEQFF. CDR3 coding DNA: TGTGCCAGCAGCTTACTTTCGGACGCAGGGAGGTTCTCCTACAATGAGCAGTTCTTC.

This clonotype has a count of ten or more. This rearrangement joins TRBV28 to TRBJ2-1, with D possibly TRBD1 on 6 matching bases. The germline CDR1 and CDR2 sequences are MDHEN and SYDVKM. V lost 5 bases and J 0 bases, leaving 14 bases between the germline ends. The CDR3 has 16 amino acids. Written as DNA, the CDR3 is TGTGCCAGCAGTATCAGGGGACCGTACTCCTACAATGAGCAGTTCTTC. This codes for CASSIRGPYSYNEQFF.

This clonotype was recorded many times. The V call is TRBV6-1, the J call TRBJ2-2; TRBD1 matches at 8 bases. The length of the CDR3 is 13 residues. The germline V gene encodes CDR1 MNHNS and CDR2 SASEGT. V shed 8 bases, J shed 2 bases, and the junction held 1 base outside the gene matches. DNA for the CDR3: TGTGCCAGCGGACAGGGTAACACCGGGGAGCTGTTTTTT. It encodes CASGQGNTGELFF.

The rearrangement joins TRBV11-2 to TRBJ2-3, with 8 bases lining up with TRBD2. V was pared by 6 bases and J by 2 bases, with 13 bases of the junction left unmatched. Germline CDR1 and CDR2: SGHAT and FQNNGV. The CDR3 is made up of 17 amino acids. The CDR3 protein is CASRSPFREGITDTQYF. The CDR3 DNA reads TGTGCCAGCAGAAGCCCCTTTCGGGAGGGAATCACAGATACGCAGTATTTT.

There are many counts of this clonotype. CDR3 in amino acids: CASSLVGGPTDTQYF. The DNA of the CDR3 is TGTGCCAGCAGCTTAGTGGGGGGGCCCACAGATACGCAGTATTTT. The rearrangement links TRBV7-8 to TRBJ2-3, with D tentatively TRBD2 (7 bases). The CDR3 loop spans 15 amino acids. With 1 base removed from V and 2 bases from J, the gap between germline ends came to 10 bases. CDR1 is SGHVS and CDR2 is FQNEAQ in the germline V gene.

This clonotype came up many times. This chain joins TRBV28 and TRBJ2-3, with D perhaps TRBD2 (5 bases). V was clipped by 5 bases and J by 4 bases, with 10 bases between them. Germline CDR1 and CDR2: MDHEN and SYDVKM. The CDR3 extends over 13 amino acids. In DNA, the CDR3 is TGTGCCAGCAGTGGGTGGGGAGCAGATACGCAGTATTTT. Translated: CASSGWGADTQYF.

This clonotype was observed a few times. The chain uses TRBV12-3 or TRBV12-4 and TRBJ1-2; D might be TRBD1 (6 bases). The CDR3 loop spans 13 amino acids. The V gene lost 3 bases and the J gene lost 8 bases, with 13 bases spanning the gap. CDR3 nucleotides: TGTGCCAGCAGTTTCGGCAGGGGTGGCGGCTACACCTTC. Protein product: CASSFGRGGGYTF.